One and the same sample provided the 9 T cell receptor beta chains below, sequenced in a study of cytomegalovirus exposure and HLA in healthy donors. Sequencing used immunoSEQ multiplex PCR; TCRdb keeps in-frame clones, though not all of them. The table records more than 95,000 clones, 94% of them present only once. Sequencing used PBMCs. The receptors were sampled from a woman aged 18-29 years in good health and CMV-seronegative.

Worth noting for this clone: One end of the junction fails to match germline, which may point to a read error. The chain recombines TRBV9 with TRBJ1-5, with 9 bases fitting TRBD1. The CDR3 has 14 amino acids. Looked up from germline, CDR1 is SGDLS and CDR2 is YYNGEE. The CDR3 DNA is TGTGCCAGCAGCGACGGGCTACCGGGACAGGGCTTTAATTTT. It yields the protein CASSDGLPGQGFNF. Together with reference TRBV9 and TRBJ1-5, the CDR3 gives the full variable domain: DSGVTQTPKHLITATGQRVTLRCSPRSGDLSVYWYQQSLDQGLQFLIQYYNGEERAKGNILERFSAQQFPDLHSELNLSSLELGDSALYFCASSDGLPGQGFNFGDGTRLSIL.

DNA for the CDR3: TGTGCCAGCAAGGGACAGGAATTCTATGGCTACACCTTC. As protein: CASKGQEFYGYTF. V is TRBV2 and J is TRBJ1-2; TRBD1 matches 8 bases. Germline V gene lookup returns CDR1 SNHLY and CDR2 FYNNEI. V shed 7 bases, J shed 4 bases, and the junction held 5 bases outside the gene matches. CDR3 length equals 13 residues.

This clone was observed a single time. The rearrangement links TRBV5-1 to TRBJ1-1; D call uncertain. V gave up 4 bases and J gave up 5 bases, with 12 bases separating them. Germline CDR1 is SGHRS and CDR2 is YFSETQ. The CDR3 length is 13 residues. As DNA, the CDR3 is TGCGCCAGCAGCGGGCGGGGAGATACTGAAGCTTTCTTT. It specifies CASSGRGDTEAFF.

This clone was detected only once. The chain couples TRBV15 to TRBJ1-2; 8 positions agree with TRBD1. The CDR3 contains 13 residues. The germline gives CDR1 LNHNV, CDR2 YYDKDF (reference sequence). J lost 8 bases, V lost 5 bases, and 7 bases had no gene match. CDR3 protein: CATSQDRGRGYTF. CDR3 bases: TGTGCCACCAGCCAAGACAGGGGTAGGGGCTACACCTTC. Together with reference TRBV15 and TRBJ1-2, the CDR3 gives the full variable domain: DAMVIQNPRYQVTQFGKPVTLSCSQTLNHNVMYWYQQKSSQAPKLLFHYYDKDFNNEADTPDNFQSRRPNTSFCFLDIRSPGLGDTAMYLCATSQDRGRGYTFGSGTRLTVV.

V usage is TRBV30 and J usage is TRBJ2-1; D is unclear. CDR1 and CDR2 (germline): GTSNPN, SVGIG (reference sequence). V dropped 0 bases and J dropped 5 bases, with 5 bases sitting between them. This CDR3 contains 12 residues. The CDR3 loop reads CAWSVSDNEQFF. CDR3 bases: TGTGCCTGGAGTGTATCCGACAATGAGCAGTTCTTC.

With respect to this clone: The same CDR3 can be traced to other DNA sequences in this sample. The V and J genes are TRBV7-6 and TRBJ1-4, with 9 positions matching TRBD1. Trimming removed 3 bases from V and 8 bases from J; junction bases left unmatched: 4. This CDR3 is built from 14 residues. The germline gives CDR1 SGHVS, CDR2 FNYEAQ. This chain's CDR3 is CASSLGQGNEKLFF. The CDR3 DNA follows: TGTGCCAGCAGCTTGGGACAGGGAAACGAAAAACTGTTTTTT.

The J gene is TRBJ1-6, the V gene TRBV6-1; maybe TRBD1 (5 bases). Trimming pared 1 base from V and 8 bases from J, leaving 12 bases between. Germline CDR1 is MNHNS and CDR2 is SASEGT. The CDR3 extends over 15 amino acids. CDR3 nucleotide sequence: TGTGCCAGCAGTGAAGGGGCAGGGTCACATTCACCCCTCCACTTT. This encodes CASSEGAGSHSPLHF.

This clone showed up just a few times. V is TRBV29-1 and J is TRBJ2-7; 7 nucleotides align to TRBD2. The CDR3 is made up of 14 amino acids. J was trimmed by 5 bases and V by 5 bases; bases with no gene match: 12. The germline V gene has CDR1 SQVTM and CDR2 ANQGSEA. The CDR3 sequence: CSVWGGLRKDEQYF. The CDR3 coding sequence is TGCAGCGTTTGGGGGGGACTCCGTAAGGACGAGCAGTACTTC.

This clone was observed a few times. This rearrangement joins TRBV5-1 to TRBJ2-5; weak D call: TRBD1 (5 bases). Germline V lookup: CDR1 SGHRS, CDR2 YFSETQ. There are 14 residues in the CDR3. V lost 2 bases and J lost 4, with 12 bases in between. The CDR3 bases are TGCGCCAGCAGCTTTGACAGCGCCCGAGAGACCCAGTACTTC. It yields the protein CASSFDSARETQYF.